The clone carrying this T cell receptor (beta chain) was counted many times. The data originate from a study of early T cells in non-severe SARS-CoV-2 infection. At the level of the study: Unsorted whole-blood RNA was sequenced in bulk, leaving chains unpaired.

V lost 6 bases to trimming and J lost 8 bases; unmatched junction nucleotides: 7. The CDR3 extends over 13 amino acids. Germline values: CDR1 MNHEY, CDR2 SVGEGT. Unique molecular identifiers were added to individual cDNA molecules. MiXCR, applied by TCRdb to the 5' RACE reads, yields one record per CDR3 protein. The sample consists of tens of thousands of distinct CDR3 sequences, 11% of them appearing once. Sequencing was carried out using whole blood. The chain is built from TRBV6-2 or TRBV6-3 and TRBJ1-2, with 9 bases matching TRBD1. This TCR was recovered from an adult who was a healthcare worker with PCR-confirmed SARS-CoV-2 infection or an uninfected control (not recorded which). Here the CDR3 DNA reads TGTGCCAGCAGCCCGGGGACAGGGAGCGGCTACACCTTC. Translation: CASSPGTGSGYTF.